This T cell receptor beta chain was found in a study of blood T cell repertoires in COVID-19. Study information: Sites in the United States, Italy and Spain provided acute and convalescent COVID-19 samples.

Some clones are missing from TCRdb's copy, which holds only in-frame ones; the method was immunoSEQ multiplex PCR. Among 200,000 to 300,000 clones listed, around four fifths were seen once. With 3 bases removed from V and 6 bases from J, the gap between germline ends came to 18 bases. The CDR3 spans 16 residues. The germline V gene encodes CDR1 MGHRA and CDR2 YSYEKL. The table lists this clone with a few counts. The TCR was taken from a woman in her seventies with acute or convalescent COVID-19. The source material was peripheral blood. V usage is TRBV4-1 and J usage is TRBJ1-5; perhaps TRBD1 as D (6 bases). In DNA form, the CDR3 reads TGCGCCAGCAGCCAGGTACTATTCAGGGGTCCTCAGCCCCAGCATTTT. This translates into CASSQVLFRGPQPQHF.